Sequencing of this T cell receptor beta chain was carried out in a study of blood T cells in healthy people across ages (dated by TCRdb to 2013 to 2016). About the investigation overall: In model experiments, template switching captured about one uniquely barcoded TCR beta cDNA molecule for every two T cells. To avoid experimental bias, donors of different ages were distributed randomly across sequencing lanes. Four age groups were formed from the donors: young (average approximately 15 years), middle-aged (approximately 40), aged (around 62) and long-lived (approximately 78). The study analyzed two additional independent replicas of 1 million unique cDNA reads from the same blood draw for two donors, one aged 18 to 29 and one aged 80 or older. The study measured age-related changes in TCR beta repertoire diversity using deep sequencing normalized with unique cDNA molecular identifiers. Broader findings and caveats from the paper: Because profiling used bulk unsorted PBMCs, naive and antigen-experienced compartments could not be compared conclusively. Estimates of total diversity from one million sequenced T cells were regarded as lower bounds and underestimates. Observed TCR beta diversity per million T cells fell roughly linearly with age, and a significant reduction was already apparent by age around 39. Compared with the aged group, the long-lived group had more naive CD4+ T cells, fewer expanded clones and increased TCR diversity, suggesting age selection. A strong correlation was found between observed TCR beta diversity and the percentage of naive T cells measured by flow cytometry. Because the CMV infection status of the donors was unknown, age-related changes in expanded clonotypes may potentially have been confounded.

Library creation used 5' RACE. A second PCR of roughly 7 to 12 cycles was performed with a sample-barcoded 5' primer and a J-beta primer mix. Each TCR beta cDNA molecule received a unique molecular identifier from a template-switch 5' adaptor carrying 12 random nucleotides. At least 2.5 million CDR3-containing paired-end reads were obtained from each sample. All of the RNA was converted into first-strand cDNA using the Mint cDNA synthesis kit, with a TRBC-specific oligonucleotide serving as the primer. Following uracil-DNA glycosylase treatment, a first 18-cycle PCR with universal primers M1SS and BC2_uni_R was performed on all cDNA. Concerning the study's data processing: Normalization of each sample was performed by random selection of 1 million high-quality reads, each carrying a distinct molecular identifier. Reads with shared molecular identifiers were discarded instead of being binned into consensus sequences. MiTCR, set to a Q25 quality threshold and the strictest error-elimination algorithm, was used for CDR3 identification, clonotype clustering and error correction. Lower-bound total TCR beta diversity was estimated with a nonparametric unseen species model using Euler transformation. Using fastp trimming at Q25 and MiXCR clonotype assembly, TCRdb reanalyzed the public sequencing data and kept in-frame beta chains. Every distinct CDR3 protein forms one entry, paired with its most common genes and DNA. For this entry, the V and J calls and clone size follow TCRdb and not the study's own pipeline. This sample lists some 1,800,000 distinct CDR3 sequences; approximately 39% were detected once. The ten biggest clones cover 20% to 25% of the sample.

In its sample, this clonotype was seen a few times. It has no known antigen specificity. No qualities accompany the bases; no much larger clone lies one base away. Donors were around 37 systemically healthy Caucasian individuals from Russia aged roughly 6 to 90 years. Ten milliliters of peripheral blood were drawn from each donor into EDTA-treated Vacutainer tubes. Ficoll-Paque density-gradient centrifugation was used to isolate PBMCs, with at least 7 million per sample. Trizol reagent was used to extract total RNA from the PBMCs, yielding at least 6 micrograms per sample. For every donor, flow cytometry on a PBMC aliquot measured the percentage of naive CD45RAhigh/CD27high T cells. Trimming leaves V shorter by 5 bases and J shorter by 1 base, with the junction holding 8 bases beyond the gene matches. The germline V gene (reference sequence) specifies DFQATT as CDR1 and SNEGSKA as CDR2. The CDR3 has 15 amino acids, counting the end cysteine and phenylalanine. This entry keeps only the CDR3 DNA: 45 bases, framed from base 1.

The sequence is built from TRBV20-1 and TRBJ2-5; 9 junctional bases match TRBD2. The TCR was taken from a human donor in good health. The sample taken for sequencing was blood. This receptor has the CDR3 CSASGASGAQETQYF. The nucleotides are TGCAGTGCTTCTGGGGCTAGCGGGGCCCAAGAGACCCAGTACTTC.